Presented here are 10 T cell receptor beta chains from one specimen sequenced in a study of liver allograft versus peripheral blood T cells (dated by TCRdb to about 2020). General notes on the study: The study compared T cell receptor repertoires found within transplanted livers against repertoires in the peripheral blood of liver transplant recipients.

TCRdb shows the sequencer as Illumina MiSeq. The public reads were quality trimmed at Q25 with fastp and then assembled into clones with MiXCR by TCRdb, keeping productive beta chains. Entries are consolidated by CDR3 protein sequence, retaining the most common genes and DNA. This sample has approximately 7,000 distinct CDR3 sequences in its table, and around a sixth of those were observed once. Clones ranked in the top ten supply about 8% of the sample. The receptors here all came from a human patient who had a liver transplant. Some T cells present after a transplant may be cells of the graft donor.

By frequency in the sample, this clonotype is medium-sized. The gene calls are TRBV27 and TRBJ1-1; D remains unclear. Trimming took 6 bases from V and 2 from J, leaving 13 bases between them. CDR1 is MNHEY, CDR2 SMNVEV, per germline (reference sequence). This CDR3 has 14 amino acids. As DNA, the CDR3 is TGTGCCAGCAGATCCGGGCAGCCCAACACTGAAGCTTTCTTT. Its protein product is CASRSGQPNTEAFF.

This clonotype is classed as medium-sized. The rearrangement joins TRBV25-1 to TRBJ1-1, with D perhaps TRBD1 (6 bases). The CDR3 contains 14 residues. Germline CDR1 reads MGHDK; CDR2 reads SYGVNS. V lost 5 bases and J 3 bases, leaving 13 bases between the germline ends. CDR3 sequence (DNA): TGTGCCAGCAGTTCTTGGGGGCGCGACACTGAAGCTTTCTTT. Translation gives CASSSWGRDTEAFF.

In its sample, this clonotype is medium-sized. This sequence joins TRBV18 and TRBJ1-6; 7 nucleotides align to TRBD1. V lost 6 bases and J lost 10; bases outside the gene matches: 12. Germline V gene lookup returns CDR1 KGHSH and CDR2 LQKENI. The CDR3 spans 15 residues. The DNA for the CDR3 is TGTGCCAGCTCTCCCAGCGAGGGGGCCGGGTCACCCCTCCACTTT. This gives the protein CASSPSEGAGSPLHF.

This clonotype is categorized as medium-sized. The V and J genes are TRBV27 and TRBJ1-5, with D possibly TRBD1 on 6 matching bases. Germline loops: CDR1 MNHEY, CDR2 SMNVEV (reference sequence). V shed 3 bases and J shed 7 bases, with 10 bases lying between them. The CDR3 is 13 amino acids. CDR3 in amino acids: CASSFVGAQPQHF. CDR3 DNA sequence: TGTGCCAGCAGTTTTGTGGGGGCACAGCCCCAGCATTTT.

By its share, this clonotype is medium-sized. The rearrangement links TRBV20-1 to TRBJ1-2; D possibly corresponds to TRBD1 (6 bases). V lost 0 bases and J 4 bases, leaving 12 bases between the germline ends. CDR3 size: 14 residues. CDR1 is DFQATT, CDR2 SNEGSKA, per germline (reference sequence). CDR3 bases: TGCAGTGCTAGAGATGAGGGACAAGGCTATGGCTACACCTTC. This gives the protein CSARDEGQGYGYTF.

By its share, this clonotype is medium-sized. This chain connects TRBV19 to TRBJ1-2; perhaps TRBD1 as D (6 bases). CDR3 length: 15 amino acids. In germline, CDR1 is LNHDA, CDR2 SQIVND (reference sequence). V was shortened by 4 bases and J by 1 base, with 13 bases between the two germline ends. CDR3: CASSSPGQVNYGYTF. The DNA of the CDR3 is TGTGCCAGTAGTAGCCCGGGACAAGTTAACTATGGCTACACCTTC.

This clonotype was counted a few times. This chain connects TRBV6-5 to TRBJ2-5, with 7 bases lining up with TRBD1. CDR3 length equals 12 residues. The V gene end was trimmed by 7 bases and the J gene end by 5 bases; junction bases not matched to a gene: 4. Germline values: CDR1 MNHEY, CDR2 SVGAGI. The CDR3 sequence: CASKATGETQYF. CDR3 coding DNA: TGTGCCAGCAAAGCGACAGGGGAGACCCAGTACTTC.

This clonotype ranks as medium-sized. The V and J genes are TRBV6-2 or TRBV6-3 and TRBJ1-6; 7 bases are shared with TRBD1. The CDR3 loop spans 15 amino acids. V lost 4 bases, J lost 10 bases, and 10 bases stayed unmatched. In germline, CDR1 is MNHEY, CDR2 SVGEGT. The CDR3 protein is CASSLPTGLYSPLHF. In nucleotides, the CDR3 is TGTGCCAGCAGTTTGCCGACAGGGTTGTACTCACCCCTCCACTTT.

Relative to its sample, this clonotype is medium-sized. The chain combines TRBV5-5 with TRBJ1-1; D unclear. This CDR3 region has 13 residues. Germline assignment: CDR1 SGHKS and CDR2 YYEKEE (reference sequence). V was clipped by 1 base and J by 1 base, with 5 bases between them. The CDR3, as DNA: TGTGCCAGCAGCTTGAGAAGGAACACTGAAGCTTTCTTT. Protein: CASSLRRNTEAFF.

This clonotype ranks as medium-sized. The chain has TRBV6-1 and TRBJ1-2; D call uncertain. This CDR3 is 12 amino acids long. The germline gives CDR1 MNHNS, CDR2 SASEGT. The V gene lost 2 bases and the J gene lost 8 bases, with 9 bases spanning the gap. CDR3 amino acids: CASSELPKGYTF. The CDR3 DNA follows: TGTGCCAGCAGTGAACTGCCCAAGGGCTACACCTTC.